This T cell receptor beta chain derives from a study of blood T cell repertoires in COVID-19. On the study more broadly: COVID-19 samples, acute and convalescent, were from the United States, Italy and Spain. The analysed material was cDNA or gDNA that came from T cells, B-cell-depleted T cells, or PBMCs.

Original methodology: Cell counts per sample came from amplifying reference gene primers. The repertoire was sequenced with immunoSEQ multiplex PCR; TCRdb's copy has only in-frame clones and lacks some. V and J calls and clone size are given by that table; D and trimming were obtained from the DNA. The sample carries fewer than 200,000 clones, roughly 85% recorded once. J was trimmed by 7 bases and V by 5 bases; bases with no gene match: 11. CDR3 length equals 14 residues. In germline, CDR1 is SGHAT, CDR2 FQDESV (reference sequence). Sequencing was carried out using peripheral blood. The chain couples TRBV11-1 to TRBJ2-7; 7 bases fit TRBD1. This sequence originates from a man between 60 and 70 years old with active or convalescent COVID-19. This chain's CDR3 is CASSADRFTGEQYF. The CDR3 nucleotides read TGTGCCAGCAGCGCGGACAGGTTCACGGGTGAGCAGTACTTC.